The rows below give T cell receptor beta chains drawn from one sample of a study of cytomegalovirus exposure and HLA in healthy donors. Produced via immunoSEQ multiplex PCR; TCRdb's table is partial and in-frame only. The data contain 260,000 or so clones, approximately 90% of them singletons. The sample consisted of PBMCs. The receptor source for this set is a young woman in good health and CMV-seronegative. CDR3s include the opening cysteine and the closing phenylalanine or tryptophan.

v_call	j_call	cdr3_aa
TRBV4-2	TRBJ2-7	CASSQEGGSGSLGEQYF
TRBV15	TRBJ2-7	CATSSGTGSYEQYF
TRBV27	TRBJ1-1	CATGVNPSLF
TRBV27	TRBJ1-2	CASSLGTASNYGYTF
TRBV28	TRBJ2-3	CASSLELAGGPVDTQYF
TRBV18	TRBJ1-2	CASSGNRGAVYGYTF
TRBV4-1	TRBJ1-3	CASSQVIGVGNTIYF
TRBV5-8	TRBJ2-7	CASSMDRVPYEQYF
TRBV29-1	TRBJ1-1	CSVEVDGGDMNTEAFF
TRBV7-2	TRBJ2-7	CASSKPSGSGYEQYF
TRBV28	TRBJ1-4	CASSPDRPNEKLFF
TRBV18	TRBJ2-7	CASSPRGLPGDEQYF
TRBV4-3	TRBJ2-6	CALPQGEPSGANVLTF
TRBV7-9	TRBJ2-5	CASSPSDRGQETQYF
TRBV28	TRBJ2-4	CASSRLVAKNIQYF
TRBV15	TRBJ2-2	CATKGGGTGELFF
TRBV5-4	TRBJ1-4	CASSPGGDTNEKLFF
TRBV10-2	TRBJ2-7	CASSGGSSGSYEQYF
TRBV5-6	TRBJ2-7	CASSPLAGGPYEQYF
TRBV15	TRBJ1-5	CATSRDWVGGQPQHF
TRBV4-1	TRBJ2-7	CASSQVGGPSGTYEQYF
TRBV19	TRBJ2-7	CASSFRGVPDYEQYF
TRBV5-6	TRBJ1-4	CASSRTGGAGEGEKLFF
TRBV7-2	TRBJ1-1	CASSLRPQGQNTEAFF
TRBV7-7	TRBJ2-2	CASSPGPTGELFF
TRBV27	TRBJ1-5	CASSWGGSNQPQHF
TRBV18	TRBJ2-3	CASSRRQGGGDTQYF
TRBV15	TRBJ1-1	CATSRGGLTEAFF
TRBV19	TRBJ2-6	CASSSIMERQGANVLTF
TRBV28	TRBJ1-2	CASVTENYGYTF
TRBV28	TRBJ2-7	CASSPLVRRGTSYEQYF
TRBV28	TRBJ2-7	CASNLVGQSQYF
TRBV5-1	TRBJ2-2	CASSTGGGGELFF
TRBV11-2	TRBJ2-1	CASSGPGWEGYEQFF
TRBV18	TRBJ1-5	CASSSSPGSSQPQHF
TRBV4-1	TRBJ2-7	CASSQLGQDYEQYF
TRBV27	TRBJ2-1	CASSLAGAHNEQFF
TRBV14	TRBJ2-7	CASSQDFGRGDWYEQYF
TRBV15	TRBJ2-3	CATRRGQGRGTDTQYF
TRBV7-2	TRBJ1-1	CASSLSPYSNTEAFF
TRBV28	TRBJ2-1	CATRLAVIYNEQFF
TRBV9	TRBJ2-1	CASSVAPGQGIEQFF